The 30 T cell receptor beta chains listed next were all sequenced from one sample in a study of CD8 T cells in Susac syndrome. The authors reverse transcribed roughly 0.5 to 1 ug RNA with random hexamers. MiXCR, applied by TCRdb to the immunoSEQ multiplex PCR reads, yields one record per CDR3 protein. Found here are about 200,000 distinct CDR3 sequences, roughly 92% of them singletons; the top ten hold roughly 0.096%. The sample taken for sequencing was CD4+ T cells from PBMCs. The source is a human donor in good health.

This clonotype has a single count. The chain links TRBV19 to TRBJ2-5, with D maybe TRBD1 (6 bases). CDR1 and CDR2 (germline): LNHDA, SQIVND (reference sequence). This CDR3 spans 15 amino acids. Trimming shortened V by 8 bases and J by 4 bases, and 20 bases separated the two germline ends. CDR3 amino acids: CASGPTGTGAETQYF. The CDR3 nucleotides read TGTGCCAGTGGACCGACAGGTACCGGGGCAGAGACCCAGTACTTC.

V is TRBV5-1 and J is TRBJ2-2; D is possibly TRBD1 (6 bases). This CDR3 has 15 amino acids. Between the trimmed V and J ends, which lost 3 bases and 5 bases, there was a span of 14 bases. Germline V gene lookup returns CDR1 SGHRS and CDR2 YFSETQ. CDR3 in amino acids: CASSYMTGSTGELFF. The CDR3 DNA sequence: TGCGCCAGCAGCTATATGACAGGTTCGACCGGGGAGCTGTTTTTT.

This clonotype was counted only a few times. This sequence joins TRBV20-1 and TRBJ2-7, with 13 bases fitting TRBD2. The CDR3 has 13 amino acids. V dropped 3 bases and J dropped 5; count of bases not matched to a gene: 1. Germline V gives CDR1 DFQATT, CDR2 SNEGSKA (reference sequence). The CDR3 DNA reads TGCAGTGCTAGTGGACTAGCGGGGGACGAGCAGTACTTC. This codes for CSASGLAGDEQYF.

For the CDR3, the DNA is TGTGCCAGCAGTTTATGGGCCACCCAAACCGGTGAAGCTTTCTTT. The encoded protein is CASSLWATQTGEAFF. V gene TRBV28 combines with J gene TRBJ1-1; D call uncertain. This CDR3 region has 15 residues. Between the trimmed V and J ends, which lost 0 bases and 7 bases, there was a span of 15 bases. CDR1 MDHEN and CDR2 SYDVKM come from the germline V gene.

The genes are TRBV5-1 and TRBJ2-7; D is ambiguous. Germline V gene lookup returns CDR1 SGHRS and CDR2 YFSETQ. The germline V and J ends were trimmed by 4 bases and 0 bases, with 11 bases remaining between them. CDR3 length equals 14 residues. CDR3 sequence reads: CASSASLSSYEQYF. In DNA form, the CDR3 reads TGCGCCAGCAGCGCGTCCCTGAGCTCCTACGAGCAGTACTTC.

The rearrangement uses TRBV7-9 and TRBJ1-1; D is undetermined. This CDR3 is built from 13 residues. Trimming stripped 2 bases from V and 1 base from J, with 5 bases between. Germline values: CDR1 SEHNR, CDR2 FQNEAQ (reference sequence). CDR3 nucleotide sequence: TGTGCCAGCAGCTTAACCCAGAACACTGAAGCTTTCTTT. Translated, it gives CASSLTQNTEAFF.

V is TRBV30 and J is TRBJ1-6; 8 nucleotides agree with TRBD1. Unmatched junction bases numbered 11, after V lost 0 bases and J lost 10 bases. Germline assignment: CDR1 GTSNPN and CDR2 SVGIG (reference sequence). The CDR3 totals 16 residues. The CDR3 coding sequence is TGTGCCTGGAGTGTACAGGGGGGCGCATTCGGGTCACCCCTCCACTTT. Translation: CAWSVQGGAFGSPLHF.

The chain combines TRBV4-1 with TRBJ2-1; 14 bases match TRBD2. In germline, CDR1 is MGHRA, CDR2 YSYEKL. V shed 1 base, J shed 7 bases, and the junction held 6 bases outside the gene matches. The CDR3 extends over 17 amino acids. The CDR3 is CASSQAPTSGGVNEQFF. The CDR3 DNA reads TGCGCCAGCAGCCAAGCACCGACTAGCGGGGGGGTAAATGAGCAGTTCTTC.

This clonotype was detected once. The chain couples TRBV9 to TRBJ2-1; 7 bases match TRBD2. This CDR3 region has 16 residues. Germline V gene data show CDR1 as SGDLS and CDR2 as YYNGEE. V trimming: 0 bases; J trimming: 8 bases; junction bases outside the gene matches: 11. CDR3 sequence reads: CASSVVIGGFLDEQFF. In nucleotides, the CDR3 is TGTGCCAGCAGCGTAGTTATCGGGGGGTTCCTGGATGAGCAGTTCTTC.

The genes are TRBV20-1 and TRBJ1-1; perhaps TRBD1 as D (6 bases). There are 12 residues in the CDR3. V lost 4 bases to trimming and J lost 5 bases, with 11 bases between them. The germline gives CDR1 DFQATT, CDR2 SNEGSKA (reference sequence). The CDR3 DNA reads TGCAGTGCTACACAGGGAACGACTGAAGCTTTCTTT. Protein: CSATQGTTEAFF.

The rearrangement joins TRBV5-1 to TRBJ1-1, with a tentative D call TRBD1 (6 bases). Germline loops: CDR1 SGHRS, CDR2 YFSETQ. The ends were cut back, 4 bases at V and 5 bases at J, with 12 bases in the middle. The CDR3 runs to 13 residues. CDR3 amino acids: CASSTDRRTEAFF. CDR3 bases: TGCGCCAGCAGCACTGACAGGAGGACTGAAGCTTTCTTT.

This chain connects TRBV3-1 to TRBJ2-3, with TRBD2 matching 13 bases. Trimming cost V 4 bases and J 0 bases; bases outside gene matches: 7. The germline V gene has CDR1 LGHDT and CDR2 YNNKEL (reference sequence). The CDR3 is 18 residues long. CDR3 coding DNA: TGTGCCAGCAGCCCTCGGACTAGCGGGGGTACTAGCACAGATACGCAGTATTTT. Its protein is CASSPRTSGGTSTDTQYF.

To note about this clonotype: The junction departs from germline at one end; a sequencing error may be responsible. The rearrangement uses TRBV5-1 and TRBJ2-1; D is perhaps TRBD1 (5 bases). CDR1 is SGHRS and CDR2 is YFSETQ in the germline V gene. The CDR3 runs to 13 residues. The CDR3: CASSLQGYDEQFF. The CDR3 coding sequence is TGCGCCAGCAGCTTGCAGGGCTACGATGAGCAGTTCTTC. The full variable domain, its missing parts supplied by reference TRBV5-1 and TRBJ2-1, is KAGVTQTPRYLIKTRGQQVTLSCSPISGHRSVSWYQQTPGQGLQFLFEYFSETQRNKGNFPGRFSGRQFSNSRSEMNVSTLELGDSALYLCASSLQGYDEQFFGPGTRLTVL.

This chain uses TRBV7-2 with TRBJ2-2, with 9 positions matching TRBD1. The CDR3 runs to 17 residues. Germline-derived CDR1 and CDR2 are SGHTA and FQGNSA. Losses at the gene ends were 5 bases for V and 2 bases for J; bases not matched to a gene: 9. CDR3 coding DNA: TGTGCCAGCAGCCCCACCCGGGACAGGGCCAACACCGGGGAGCTGTTTTTT. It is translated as CASSPTRDRANTGELFF.

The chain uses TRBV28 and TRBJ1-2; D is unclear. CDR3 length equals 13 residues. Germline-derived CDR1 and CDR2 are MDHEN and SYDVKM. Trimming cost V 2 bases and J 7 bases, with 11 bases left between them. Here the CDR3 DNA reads TGTGCCAGCAGTTTACTCAGTCGGGTTGGCTACACCTTC. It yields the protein CASSLLSRVGYTF.

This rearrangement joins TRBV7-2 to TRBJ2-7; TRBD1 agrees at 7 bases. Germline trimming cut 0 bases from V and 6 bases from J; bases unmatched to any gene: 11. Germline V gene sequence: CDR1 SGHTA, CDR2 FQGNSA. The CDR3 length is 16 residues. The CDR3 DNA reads TGTGCCAGCAGCTTAGCCGACAGGGTGTCCGCTCTCGAGCAGTACTTC. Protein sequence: CASSLADRVSALEQYF.

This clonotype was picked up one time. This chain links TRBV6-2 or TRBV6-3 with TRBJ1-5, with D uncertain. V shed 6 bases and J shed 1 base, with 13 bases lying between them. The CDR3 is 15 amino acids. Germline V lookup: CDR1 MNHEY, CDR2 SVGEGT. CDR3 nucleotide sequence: TGTGCCAGCAGAACGGACGGCCGGAGCAATCAGCCCCAGCATTTT. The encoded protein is CASRTDGRSNQPQHF.

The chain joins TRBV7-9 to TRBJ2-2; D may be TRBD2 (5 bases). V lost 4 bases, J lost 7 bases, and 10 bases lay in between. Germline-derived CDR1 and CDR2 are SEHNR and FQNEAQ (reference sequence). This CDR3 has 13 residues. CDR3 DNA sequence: TGTGCCAGCAGCTCTAGCCGGGGCGGGGAGCTGTTTTTT. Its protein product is CASSSSRGGELFF.

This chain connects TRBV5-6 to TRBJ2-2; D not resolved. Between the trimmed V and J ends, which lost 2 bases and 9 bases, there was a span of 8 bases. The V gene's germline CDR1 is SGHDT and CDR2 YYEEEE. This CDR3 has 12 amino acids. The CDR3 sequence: CASSLVARELFF. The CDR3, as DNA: TGTGCCAGCAGCTTAGTGGCCAGGGAGCTGTTTTTT.

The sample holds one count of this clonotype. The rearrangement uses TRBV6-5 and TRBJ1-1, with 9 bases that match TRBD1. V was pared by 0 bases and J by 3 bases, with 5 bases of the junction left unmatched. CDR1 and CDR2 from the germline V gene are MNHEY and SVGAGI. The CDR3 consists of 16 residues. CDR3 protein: CASSYSGTGIDTEAFF. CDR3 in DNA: TGTGCCAGCAGTTACTCGGGGACAGGGATAGACACTGAAGCTTTCTTT.

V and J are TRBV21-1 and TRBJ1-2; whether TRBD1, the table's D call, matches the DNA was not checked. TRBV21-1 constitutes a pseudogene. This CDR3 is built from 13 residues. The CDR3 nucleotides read TGTGCCAGCAGCAACTCAGGACAGTATGGCTACACCTTC. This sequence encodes CASSNSGQYGYTF.

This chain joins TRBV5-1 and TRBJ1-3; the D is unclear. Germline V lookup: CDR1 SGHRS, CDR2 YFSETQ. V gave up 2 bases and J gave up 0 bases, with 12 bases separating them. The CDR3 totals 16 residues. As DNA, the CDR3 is TGCGCCAGCAGCTTATTAGAGCAAAACTCTGGAAACACCATATATTTT. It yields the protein CASSLLEQNSGNTIYF.

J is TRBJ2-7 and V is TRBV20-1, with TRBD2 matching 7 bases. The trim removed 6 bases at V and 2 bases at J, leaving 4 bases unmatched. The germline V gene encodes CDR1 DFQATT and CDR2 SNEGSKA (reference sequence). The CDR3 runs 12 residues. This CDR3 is CSAKRGPYEQYF. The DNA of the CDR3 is TGCAGTGCCAAGCGGGGACCCTACGAGCAGTACTTC.

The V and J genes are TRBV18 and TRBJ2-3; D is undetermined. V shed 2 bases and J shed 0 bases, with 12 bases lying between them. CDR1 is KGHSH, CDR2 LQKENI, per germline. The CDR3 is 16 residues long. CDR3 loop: CASSPLSRSSTDTQYF. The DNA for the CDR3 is TGTGCCAGCTCACCATTATCGAGGAGTAGCACAGATACGCAGTATTTT.

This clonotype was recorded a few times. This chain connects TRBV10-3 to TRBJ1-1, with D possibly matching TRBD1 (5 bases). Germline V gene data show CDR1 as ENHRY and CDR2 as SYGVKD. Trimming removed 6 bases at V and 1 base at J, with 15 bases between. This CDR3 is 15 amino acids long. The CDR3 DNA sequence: TGTGCCATCAGAGCCGCCGGGACGGCGAACACTGAAGCTTTCTTT. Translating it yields CAIRAAGTANTEAFF.

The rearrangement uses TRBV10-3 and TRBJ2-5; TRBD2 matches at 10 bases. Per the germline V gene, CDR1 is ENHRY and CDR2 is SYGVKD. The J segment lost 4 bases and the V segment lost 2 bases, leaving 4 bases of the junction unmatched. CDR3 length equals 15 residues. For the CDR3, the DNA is TGTGCCATCAGTGAGCTAGCGGGGGTTGCAGAGACCCAGTACTTC. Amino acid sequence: CAISELAGVAETQYF.

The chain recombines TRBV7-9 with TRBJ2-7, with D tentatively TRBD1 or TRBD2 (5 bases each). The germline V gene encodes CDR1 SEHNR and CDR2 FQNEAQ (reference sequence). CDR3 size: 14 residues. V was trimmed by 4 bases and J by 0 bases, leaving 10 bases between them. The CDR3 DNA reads TGTGCCAGCAGCTCCAGGGACGTCTCCTACGAGCAGTACGTC. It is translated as CASSSRDVSYEQYV.

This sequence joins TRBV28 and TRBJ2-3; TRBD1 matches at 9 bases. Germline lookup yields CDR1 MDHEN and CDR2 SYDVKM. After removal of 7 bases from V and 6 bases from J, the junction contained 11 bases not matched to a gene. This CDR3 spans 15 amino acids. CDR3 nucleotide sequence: TGTGCCAGCACTCGCGGGACAGGGCCTTCGGATACGCAGTATTTT. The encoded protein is CASTRGTGPSDTQYF.

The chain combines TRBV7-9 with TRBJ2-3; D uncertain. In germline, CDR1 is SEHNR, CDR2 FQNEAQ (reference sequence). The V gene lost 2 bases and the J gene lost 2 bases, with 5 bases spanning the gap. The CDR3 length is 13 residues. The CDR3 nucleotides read TGTGCCAGCAGCTTACACCCCACAGATACGCAGTATTTT. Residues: CASSLHPTDTQYF.

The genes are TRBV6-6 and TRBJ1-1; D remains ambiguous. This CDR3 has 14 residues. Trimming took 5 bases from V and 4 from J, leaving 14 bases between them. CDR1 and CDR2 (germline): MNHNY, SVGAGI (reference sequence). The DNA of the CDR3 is TGTGCCAGCAGTCGCCCCGCCCGTCGCACTGAAGCTTTCTTT. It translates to CASSRPARRTEAFF.